This T cell receptor (beta chain) was identified during a study of T cells after yellow fever vaccination. Of note for this clonotype: Its antigen is undetermined.

UMIs were added to TCR cDNA along with a universal primer site when it was made by 5'RACE template switching. TCRdb called the 5' RACE reads again in MiXCR, with one record for every CDR3 protein. Counted here are about 360,000 distinct CDR3 sequences, about 6.2% occurring once; the ten biggest clones make up 15%. Study conclusions and caveats: Just a small share of clonotypes turned up in the CD4 compartment as well as the CD8 compartment. FACS-sorted repertoires could harbor abundant contaminating bulk-population clonotypes.

Between the trimmed V and J ends, which lost 6 bases and 3 bases, there was a span of 15 bases. The germline V gene encodes CDR1 DFQATT and CDR2 SNEGSKA (reference sequence). This CDR3 is 13 amino acids long. The rearrangement uses TRBV20-1 and TRBJ2-7; possible D gene TRBD1, 6 bases. This receptor was taken from a young man who received the YFV17D yellow fever vaccine. The source material was PBMCs, sampled 5 days after the yellow fever booster vaccination. The CDR3 DNA follows: TGCAGTGCCCAGGACAGAAAAGACTACGAGCAGTACTTC. Its translation is CSAQDRKDYEQYF.